The clone carrying this T cell receptor beta chain was found a few times. Only in-frame clones appear in the TCRdb table, and some are missing; sequencing was by immunoSEQ multiplex PCR. The data show about 1,600 clones, with roughly 21% seen just once and approximately 9.8% held by the top ten. This sample is part of a study of immune evolution from preneoplasia to lung adenocarcinoma. The germline gives CDR1 SGHNT, CDR2 YYREEE (reference sequence). V shed 1 base, J shed 5 bases, and the junction held 13 bases outside the gene matches. CDR3 size: 17 residues. The clonotype originates from a person between 45 and 75 years old with lung adenocarcinoma. Sequenced material: FFPE invasive lung adenocarcinoma tissue. V gene TRBV5-4 combines with J gene TRBJ2-5; 8 nucleotides line up with TRBD2. The CDR3: CASSLRFRAGAGETQYF. CDR3 nucleotide sequence: TGTGCCAGCAGCTTGCGGTTCCGAGCGGGAGCGGGGGAGACCCAGTACTTC.